This T cell receptor (beta chain) was documented in a study of T cells in localized non-small cell lung cancer. This clone has a handful of counts. Its cognate antigen is unknown. Here immunoSEQ multiplex PCR was the method, and the copy in TCRdb shows in-frame clones only, minus some. The data show over 1,500 clones, under 30% seen once. Whole-study results and caveats: Uninvolved adjacent lung showed peak T cell clonality, exceeding tumor. Appearances in adjacent lung were noted for a median roughly 50 of the top 100 tumor clones.

According to the study, adjacent lung free of atypia was obtained at least 2 cm from the tumor margin. Between the trimmed V and J ends, which lost 4 bases and 3 bases, there was a span of 6 bases. Germline V gene data show CDR1 as KGHSH and CDR2 as LQKENI. The CDR3 runs to 13 residues. The source is a woman aged 35-75 years with stage II lung adenocarcinoma. The chain carries TRBV18 and TRBJ2-2, with a weak D call TRBD2 (5 bases). Sequences were derived from normal lung tissue next to the tumor, sampled before any cancer treatment. The CDR3 DNA reads as TGTGCCAGCTCACTGGACTACACCGGGGAGCTGTTTTTT. Translation: CASSLDYTGELFF. Based on the CDR3 plus reference TRBV18 and TRBJ2-2, the full variable domain is NAGVMQNPRHLVRRRGQEARLRCSPMKGHSHVYWYRQLPEEGLKFMVYLQKENIIDESGMPKERFSAEFPKEGPSILRIQQVVRGDSAAYFCASSLDYTGELFFGEGSRLTVL.